This T cell receptor beta chain was captured by sequencing in a study of OX40 agonist ivuxolimab in advanced cancers. Study-level background: An agonistic anti-OX40 (CD134) antibody, ivuxolimab, was used to treat the patients.

Sequenced by immunoSEQ multiplex PCR; TCRdb stores in-frame clones only, minus some. The data contain 55,000 to 85,000 clones, around 90% of them singletons. Per the germline V gene, CDR1 is SGHNT and CDR2 is YYREEE (reference sequence). The CDR3 loop spans 16 amino acids. After removal of 0 bases from V and 3 bases from J, the junction contained 7 bases not matched to a gene. The sequence was collected from an adult with an advanced solid tumor such as melanoma, head and neck, liver or kidney cancer. V is TRBV5-4 and J is TRBJ2-3, with TRBD1 identical over 7 bases. This specimen was CD4+ or CD8+ T cells sorted from blood, taken in a trial of the OX40 agonist ivuxolimab. CDR3 sequence: CASSLVSGGPTDTQYF. The CDR3 bases are TGTGCCAGCAGCTTGGTGTCAGGGGGTCCTACAGATACGCAGTATTTT.